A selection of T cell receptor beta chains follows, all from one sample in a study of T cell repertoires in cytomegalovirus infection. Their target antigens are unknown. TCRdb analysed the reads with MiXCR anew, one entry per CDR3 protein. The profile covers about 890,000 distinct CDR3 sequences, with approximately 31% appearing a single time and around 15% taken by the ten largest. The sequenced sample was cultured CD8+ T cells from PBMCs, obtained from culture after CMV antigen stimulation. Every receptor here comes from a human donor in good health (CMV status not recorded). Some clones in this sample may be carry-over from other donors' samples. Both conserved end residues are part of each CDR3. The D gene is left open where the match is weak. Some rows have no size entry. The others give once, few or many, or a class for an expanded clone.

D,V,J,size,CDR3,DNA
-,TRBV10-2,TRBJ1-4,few,CASSEWRERVNEKLFF,TGCGCCAGCAGTGAATGGAGGGAGAGGGTTAATGAAAAACTGTTTTTT
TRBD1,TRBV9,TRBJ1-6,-,CASSARTGGTPLHF,TGTGCCAGCAGCGCTCGGACAGGGGGGACACCCCTCCACTTT
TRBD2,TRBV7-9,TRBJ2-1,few,CATYWRGASIF,TGTGCCACCTACTGGCGGGGGGCATCGATCTTC
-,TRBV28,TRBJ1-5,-,CASSLLLSPSNQPQHF,TGTGCCAGCAGCCTCCTTTTAAGCCCAAGCAATCAGCCCCAGCATTTT
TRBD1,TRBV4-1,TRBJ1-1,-,CASSRISRGTEAFF,TGCGCCAGCAGCCGGATCAGCAGGGGGACTGAAGCTTTCTTT
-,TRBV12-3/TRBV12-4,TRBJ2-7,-,CASTYGAGLNTYEQYF,TGTGCCAGCACCTACGGCGCGGGGCTGAATACCTACGAGCAGTACTTC
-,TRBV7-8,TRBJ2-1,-,CASSFVTGNYNEQFF,TGTGCCAGCAGCTTTGTTACAGGGAATTACAATGAGCAGTTCTTC
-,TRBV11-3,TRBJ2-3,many,CASSLDHADTQYF,TGTGCCAGCAGCTTAGATCATGCAGATACGCAGTATTTT
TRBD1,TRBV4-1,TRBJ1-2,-,CASTMTGSALGYTF,TGCGCCAGCACCATGACAGGGTCGGCGTTAGGCTACACCTTC
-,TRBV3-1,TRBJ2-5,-,CASSHPGRSETQYF,TGTGCCAGCAGCCACCCGGGACGGTCGGAGACCCAGTACTTC
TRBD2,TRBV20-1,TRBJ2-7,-,CSARAGTSGGYSESSYEQYF,TGCAGTGCTAGAGCCGGGACTAGCGGGGGGTACTCCGAGAGCTCCTACGAGCAGTACTTC
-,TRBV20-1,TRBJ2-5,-,CSARVDGQETQYF,TGCAGTGCCCGAGTGGACGGACAAGAGACCCAGTACTTC
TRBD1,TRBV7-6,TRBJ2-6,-,CASRSGQGSGANVLTF,TGTGCCAGCAGATCCGGACAGGGCTCTGGGGCCAACGTCCTGACTTTC
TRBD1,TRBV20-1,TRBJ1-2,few,CSASGLRGQDNYGYTF,TGCAGTGCTAGTGGGCTGCGTGGACAGGATAACTATGGCTACACCTTC
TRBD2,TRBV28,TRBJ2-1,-,CASNFGLAGWYEQFF,TGTGCCAGCAACTTCGGTCTAGCGGGGTGGTATGAGCAGTTCTTC
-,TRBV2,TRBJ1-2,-,CASSEGYTF,TGTGCCAGCAGCGAGGGCTACACCTTC
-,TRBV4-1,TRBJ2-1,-,CASSLGSKQFF,TGCGCCAGCAGCCTGGGCAGTAAGCAGTTCTTC
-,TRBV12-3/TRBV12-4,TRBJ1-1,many,CASSLAGGGKNTEAFF,TGTGCCAGCAGTTTAGCGGGTGGAGGGAAGAACACTGAAGCTTTCTTT
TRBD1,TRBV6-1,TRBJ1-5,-,CASSEGLQGQYQPQHF,TGTGCCAGCAGTGAAGGCCTCCAGGGACAGTATCAGCCCCAGCATTTT
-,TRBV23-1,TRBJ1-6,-,CASMSGVNSPLHF,TGCGCCAGCATGTCAGGGGTCAATTCACCCCTCCACTTT